These T cell receptor beta chains were read from a single sample in a study of blood T cell repertoires in COVID-19. TCRdb's copy holds only in-frame clones and misses some; the assay was immunoSEQ multiplex PCR. The data contain a few hundred thousand clones, nearly 90% of them singletons. Sequencing was carried out using peripheral blood. These receptors were obtained from a woman aged 18-29 years who had recovered from COVID-19. The CDR3 runs from the conserved cysteine through the conserved F or W. The D gene is left open where the match is weak. Clone size is not always given. Where it is, it says once, few, many or a class for expanded clones.

>TRBV28|TRBJ2-4|once|12|TRBD2
TGTGCCAGCAGTTTACCGGGGGGTCTTCAGTACTTC
CASSLPGGLQYF
>TRBV7-9|TRBJ2-1|.|17|TRBD2
TGTGCCAGCAGCTTAAAGAGGGGACTAGCGGGAGTCTATGAGCAGTTCTTC
CASSLKRGLAGVYEQFF
>TRBV19|TRBJ1-5|few|17|.
TGTGCCAGTAGCCATATCGGGGGGGGTTTTGGCAATCAGCCCCAGCATTTT
CASSHIGGGFGNQPQHF
>TRBV6-4|TRBJ1-2|once|14|.
TGTGCCAGCAGTGACTCCGGCGGCCTGAAAGGCTACACCTTC
CASSDSGGLKGYTF
>TRBV5-3|TRBJ2-7|.|16|TRBD2
TGTGCCAGAAGCCCGTTAGGGGTACAGCGGGGGTGCGAGCAGTACTTC
CARSPLGVQRGCEQYF
>TRBV6-4|TRBJ2-1|few|20|TRBD2
TGTGCCAGCACCTCAGACGGGTCTAGCGGGAGTTGGGTCCCCTACAATGAGCAGTTCTTC
CASTSDGSSGSWVPYNEQFF
>TRBV6-2/TRBV6-3|TRBJ2-3|few|17|.
TGTGCCAGCAGTACCCCCTACTCTCTTAAGAACACAGATACGCAGTATTTT
CASSTPYSLKNTDTQYF
>TRBV6-5|TRBJ1-6|.|14|.
TGTGCCAGCACCGACGGGGGGGCTAATTCACCCCTCCACTTT
CASTDGGANSPLHF
>TRBV24-1|TRBJ1-1|.|12|.
TGTGCCACCAGTCAGCGGAACACTGAAGCTTTCTTT
CATSQRNTEAFF
>TRBV7-2|TRBJ2-5|.|14|.
TGTGCCAGCAGCCCGACTCGGATCCAAGAGACCCAGTACTTC
CASSPTRIQETQYF
>TRBV4-1|TRBJ2-7|.|15|TRBD2
TGCGCCAGCAGCCAAGCAGCGGGATCGAGGCGGGAGCAGTACTTC
CASSQAAGSRREQYF
>TRBV7-3|TRBJ1-2|.|13|.
TGTGCCAGCAGCTTATCGGGAGCCTATGGCTACACCTTC
CASSLSGAYGYTF
>TRBV27|TRBJ2-3|.|15|TRBD2
TGTGCCAGCAGTTTATTGGCGGGAGCCGCAGATACGCAGTATTTT
CASSLLAGAADTQYF
>TRBV5-1|TRBJ2-7|.|14|.
TGCGCCAGCAGCTTGGCCGCGGTTTCCTACGAGCAGTACTTC
CASSLAAVSYEQYF
>TRBV29-1|TRBJ2-6|.|14|.
TGCAGCGTTGACGAGGACTCTGGGGCCAACGTCCTGACTTTC
CSVDEDSGANVLTF
>TRBV7-9|TRBJ1-4|once|16|.
TGTGCCAGCAGGGACACTTTCACCGCAACTAATGAAAAACTGTTTTTT
CASRDTFTATNEKLFF
>TRBV9|TRBJ1-3|.|15|TRBD1
TGTGCCAGCAGCATGAGTCACAGGGGAAAAAACACCATATATTTT
CASSMSHRGKNTIYF
>TRBV13|TRBJ2-7|.|17|TRBD2
TGTGCCAGCAGCCTTTATGCGAGCGGGAGTAGCGGGTACGAGCAGTACTTC
CASSLYASGSSGYEQYF
>TRBV6-1|TRBJ2-2|few|17|TRBD1
TGTGCCAGCAGTGAAGCAGTGGACAGGGTTAACACCGGGGAGCTGTTTTTT
CASSEAVDRVNTGELFF
>TRBV13|TRBJ2-1|.|12|.
TGTGCCAGCAGCTTAGCACGGGAGGAGCAGTTCTTC
CASSLAREEQFF
>TRBV28|TRBJ2-5|.|14|TRBD2
TGTGCCAGCAGTTCGTCGCGGGAGGGGAAGACCCAGTACTTC
CASSSSREGKTQYF
>TRBV28|TRBJ2-5|.|17|TRBD2
TGTGCCAGCAGTTTCGGAGTGGGTGCGGGAGGAGAAGAGACCCAGTACTTC
CASSFGVGAGGEETQYF
>TRBV7-6|TRBJ2-1|.|19|TRBD2
TGTGCCAGCAGCTTGTTGGTTCGGGTAACTAGCGGGAGCAATAATGAGCAGTTCTTC
CASSLLVRVTSGSNNEQFF
>TRBV5-1|TRBJ2-1|.|11|.
TGCGCCAGCAGCTTGGGGGCTGAGCAGTTCTTC
CASSLGAEQFF
>TRBV29-1|TRBJ2-7|once|12|TRBD1
TGCAGCGTTCCGGGACAGTTCTACGAGCAGTACTTC
CSVPGQFYEQYF
>TRBV30|TRBJ1-4|.|16|TRBD1
TGTGCCTGGAGTGACCCATCCGGGACAGGGAATGAAAAACTGTTTTTT
CAWSDPSGTGNEKLFF
>TRBV7-2|TRBJ1-2|.|14|TRBD1
TGTGCCAGCAGCACCGGACAGGGGGATTATGGCTACACCTTC
CASSTGQGDYGYTF
>TRBV7-6|TRBJ1-1|.|14|.
TGTGCCAGCAGCTTAGCAGGGGGAGTTACTGAAGCTTTCTTT
CASSLAGGVTEAFF
>TRBV6-5|TRBJ1-4|once|14|.
TGTGCCAGCAGTTACTATAATGCAGGGGAGGGACTGTTTTTT
CASSYYNAGEGLFF
>TRBV7-9|TRBJ2-7|.|12|.
TGTGCCAGCAGCCCGAACCAGTACGAGCAGTACTTC
CASSPNQYEQYF
>TRBV25-1|TRBJ1-1|.|18|.
TGTGCCAGCAGTGAATTATCCCCAGGGGTGAATATGAACACTGAAGCTTTCTTT
CASSELSPGVNMNTEAFF
>TRBV6-2/TRBV6-3|TRBJ1-1|.|16|.
TGTGCCAGCAGCTCCTCTCCGGGTTGGTTCAAGACTGAAGCTTTCTTT
CASSSSPGWFKTEAFF
>TRBV7-8|TRBJ2-7|once|14|.
TGTGCCAGCAGCTTACTCAGCGTGGGCTACGAGCAGTACTTC
CASSLLSVGYEQYF